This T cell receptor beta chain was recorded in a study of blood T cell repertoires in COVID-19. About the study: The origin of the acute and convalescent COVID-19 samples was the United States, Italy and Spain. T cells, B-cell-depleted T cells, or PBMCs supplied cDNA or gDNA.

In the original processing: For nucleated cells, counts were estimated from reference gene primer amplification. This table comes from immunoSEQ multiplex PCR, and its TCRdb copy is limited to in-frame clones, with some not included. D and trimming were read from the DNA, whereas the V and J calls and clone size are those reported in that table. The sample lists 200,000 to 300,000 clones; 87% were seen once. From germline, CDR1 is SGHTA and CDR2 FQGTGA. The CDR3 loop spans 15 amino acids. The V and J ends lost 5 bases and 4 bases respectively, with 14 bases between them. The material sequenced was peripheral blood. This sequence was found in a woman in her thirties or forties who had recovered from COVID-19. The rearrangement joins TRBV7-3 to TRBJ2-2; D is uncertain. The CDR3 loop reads CASSRLALGTGELFF. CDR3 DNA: TGTGCCAGCAGCCGCCTGGCCCTAGGCACCGGGGAGCTGTTTTTT. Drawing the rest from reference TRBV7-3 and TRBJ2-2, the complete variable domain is GAGVSQTPSNKVTEKGKYVELRCDPISGHTALYWYRQSLGQGPEFLIYFQGTGAADDSGLPNDRFFAVRPEGSVSTLKIQRTERGDSAVYLCASSRLALGTGELFFGEGSRLTVL.